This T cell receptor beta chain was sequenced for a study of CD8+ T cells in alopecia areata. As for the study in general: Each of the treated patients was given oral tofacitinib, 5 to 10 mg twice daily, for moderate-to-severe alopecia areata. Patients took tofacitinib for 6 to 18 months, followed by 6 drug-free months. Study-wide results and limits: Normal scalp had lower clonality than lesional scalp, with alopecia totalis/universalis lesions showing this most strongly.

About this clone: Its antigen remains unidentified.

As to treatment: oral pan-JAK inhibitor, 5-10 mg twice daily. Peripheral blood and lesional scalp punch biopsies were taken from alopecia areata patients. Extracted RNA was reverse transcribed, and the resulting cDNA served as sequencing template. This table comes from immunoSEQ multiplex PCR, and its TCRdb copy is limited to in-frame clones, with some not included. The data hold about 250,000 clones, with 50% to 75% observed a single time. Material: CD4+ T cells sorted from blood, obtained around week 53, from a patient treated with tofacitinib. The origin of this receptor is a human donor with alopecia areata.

The CDR3 bases are TGTGCCTGGAGGGCCATGAACACTGAAGCTTTCTTT. Translated, it gives CAWRAMNTEAFF. This chain uses TRBV30 with TRBJ1-1; unclear D gene. Looked up from germline, CDR1 is GTSNPN and CDR2 is SVGIG (reference sequence). The CDR3 is made up of 12 amino acids. Trimming pared 3 bases from V and 0 bases from J, leaving 5 bases between.